This T cell receptor (beta chain) is drawn from a study of T cells in Graves' hyperthyroidism and ophthalmopathy. Overall study results and limits: Progression to ophthalmopathy was predicted a median of 6.5 months early. Blood also showed most of the thyroid clonotypes that were expanded above 0.001. Through a model of 13 V-J features, ophthalmopathy was separated from stable hyperthyroidism.

Per germline, CDR1 KGHDR and CDR2 SFDVKD. The CDR3 spans 13 residues. V was trimmed by 5 bases and J by 7 bases, leaving 11 bases between them. Not enrolled were patients with uncontrolled infection, other autoimmune disease, pregnancy or lactation. What was amplified from RNA transcripts were TCR beta CDR3 regions. During a first-round RT-PCR of the TCR CDR3, the HTBI primer set was used. TCRdb itself ran the multiplex PCR reads through MiXCR, one entry per CDR3 protein. The sample lists about 400,000 distinct CDR3 sequences, roughly 15% occurring once. A note on this clonotype: The antigen is undetermined.

The TCR originated in a man younger than 30 with Graves' ophthalmopathy. Sequenced sample: blood. The rearrangement links TRBV24-1 to TRBJ2-1; D gene uncertain. The CDR3: CATSVGWRNEQFF. The DNA of the CDR3 is TGTGCCACCAGTGTGGGTTGGAGAAATGAGCAGTTCTTC.